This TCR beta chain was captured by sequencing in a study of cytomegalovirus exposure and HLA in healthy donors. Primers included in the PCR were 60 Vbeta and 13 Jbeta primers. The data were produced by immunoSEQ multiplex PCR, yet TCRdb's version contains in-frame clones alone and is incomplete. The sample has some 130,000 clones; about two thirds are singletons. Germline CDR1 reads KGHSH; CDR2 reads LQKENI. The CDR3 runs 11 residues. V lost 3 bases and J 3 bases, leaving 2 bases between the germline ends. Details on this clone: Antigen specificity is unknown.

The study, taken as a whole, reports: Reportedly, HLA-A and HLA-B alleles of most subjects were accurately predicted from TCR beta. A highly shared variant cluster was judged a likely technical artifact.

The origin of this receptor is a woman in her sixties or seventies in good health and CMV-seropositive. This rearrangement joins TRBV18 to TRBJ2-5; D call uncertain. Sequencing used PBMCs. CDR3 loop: CASSPKETQYF. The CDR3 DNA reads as TGTGCCAGCTCACCCAAAGAGACCCAGTACTTC.